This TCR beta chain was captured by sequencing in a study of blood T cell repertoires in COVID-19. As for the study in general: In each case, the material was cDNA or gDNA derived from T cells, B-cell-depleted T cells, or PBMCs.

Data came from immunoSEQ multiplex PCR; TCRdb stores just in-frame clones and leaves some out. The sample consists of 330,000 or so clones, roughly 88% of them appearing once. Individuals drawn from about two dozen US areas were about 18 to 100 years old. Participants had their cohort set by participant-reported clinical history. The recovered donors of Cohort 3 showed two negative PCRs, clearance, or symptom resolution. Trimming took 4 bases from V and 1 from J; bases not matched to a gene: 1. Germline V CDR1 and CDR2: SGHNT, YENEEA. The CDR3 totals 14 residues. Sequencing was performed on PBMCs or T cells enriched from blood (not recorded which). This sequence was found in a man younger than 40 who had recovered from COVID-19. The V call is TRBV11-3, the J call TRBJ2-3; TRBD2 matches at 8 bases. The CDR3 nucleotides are TGTGCCAGCAGCTCCGGGGGGGGCACAGATACGCAGTATTTT. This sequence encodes CASSSGGGTDTQYF.